This T cell receptor beta chain was identified during a study of cytomegalovirus exposure and HLA in healthy donors. General study points: There were reportedly fewer N-insertions in an Asian-associated ancestry cluster than the roughly 670-donor mean, in a later analysis. The authors later found HLA-associated TCR beta chains more clonally expanded than equally common others.

Amplification used 60 Vbeta primers and 13 Jbeta primers. The method was immunoSEQ multiplex PCR; TCRdb's version includes in-frame clones alone and lacks a portion of them. This specimen shows about 46,000 clones; the ten leading clones hold under 1.3%. This CDR3 spans 13 amino acids. CDR1 is SQVTM, CDR2 ANQGSEA, per germline. V shed 7 bases and J 0 bases; nucleotides not matched to a gene: 6. A note on this clone: Its antigen remains unknown.

The sequencing sample was made of PBMCs. This chain links TRBV29-1 with TRBJ2-7; 7 bases fit TRBD1. This clonotype originated in a middle-aged woman in good health and CMV-seronegative. The CDR3 loop reads CSAQTGHSYEQYF. The CDR3 DNA is TGCAGCGCACAGACAGGGCACTCCTACGAGCAGTACTTC.